A single sample gave rise to the 16 T cell receptor beta chains below, sequenced in a study of OX40 agonist ivuxolimab in advanced cancers. Sequencing was performed with immunoSEQ multiplex PCR; in TCRdb, only in-frame clones are kept and a portion is missing. The sample records approximately 79,000 clones, 85% to 90% being singletons. Sample: CD4+ or CD8+ T cells sorted from blood, taken in a trial of the OX40 agonist ivuxolimab. The origin of the receptors is an adult with an advanced solid tumor such as melanoma, head and neck, liver or kidney cancer.

The CDR3 region is CASSRRGLDYEQYF. In DNA, the CDR3 is TGTGCCAGCAGTAGGAGGGGGCTTGACTACGAGCAGTACTTC. The chain combines TRBV6-5 with TRBJ2-7, with D perhaps matching TRBD1 (7 bases). V lost 5 bases, J lost 3 bases, and 14 bases lay in between. CDR3 length equals 14 residues. Germline V gives CDR1 MNHEY, CDR2 SVGAGI.

The chain couples TRBV7-9 to TRBJ2-3; tentative D call: TRBD1 (6 bases). V lost 5 bases, J lost 3 bases, and 18 bases lay in between. CDR1 is SEHNR and CDR2 is FQNEAQ in the germline V gene (reference sequence). The CDR3 is 16 amino acids. This chain's CDR3 is CASSRQGPAATDTQYF. The CDR3, as DNA: TGTGCCAGCAGCCGGCAGGGGCCGGCAGCAACAGATACGCAGTATTTT.

This rearrangement joins TRBV7-2 to TRBJ2-5; TRBD1 might be the D (5 bases). The CDR3 is 14 residues long. CDR1 is SGHTA and CDR2 is FQGNSA in the germline V gene. V shed 5 bases and J shed 5 bases, with 15 bases lying between them. The CDR3, as DNA: TGTGCCAGCAGCGCGAAGGGGCTGGTGGAGACCCAGTACTTC. This translates into CASSAKGLVETQYF. Full variable domain (missing parts from reference TRBV7-2 and TRBJ2-5): GAGVSQSPSNKVTEKGKDVELRCDPISGHTALYWYRQSLGQGLEFLIYFQGNSAPDKSGLPSDRFSAERTGGSVSTLTIQRTQQEDSAVYLCASSAKGLVETQYFGPGTRLLVL.

The genes are TRBV5-1 and TRBJ1-1; D ambiguous. Germline CDR1 reads SGHRS; CDR2 reads YFSETQ. The CDR3 runs 14 residues. V was trimmed by 4 bases and J by 1 base, leaving 11 bases between them. In DNA form, the CDR3 reads TGCGCCAGCAGCCCAACCCCAGGGAACACTGAAGCTTTCTTT. Protein product: CASSPTPGNTEAFF.

The chain has TRBV29-1 and TRBJ1-3; possible D gene TRBD1, 6 bases. This CDR3 is 17 amino acids long. Germline lookup yields CDR1 SQVTM and CDR2 ANQGSEA. The V end was cut by 0 bases, the J end by 0 bases, with 15 bases between. DNA for the CDR3: TGCAGCGTTGAAGACCAGGGGCCACAAAGCTCTGGAAACACCATATATTTT. Its translation: CSVEDQGPQSSGNTIYF.

The J gene is TRBJ2-3, the V gene TRBV7-9; 8 positions match TRBD2. CDR1 is SEHNR and CDR2 is FQNEAQ in the germline V gene (reference sequence). The CDR3 totals 18 residues. J gave up 3 bases and V 2 bases, and 13 bases lay outside the gene matches. The DNA for the CDR3 is TGTGCCAGCAGCTTATTCCCAACGTTGGCGGGGGGTACAGATACGCAGTATTTT. As protein: CASSLFPTLAGGTDTQYF.

The J gene is TRBJ1-5, the V gene TRBV7-2; no clear D. The germline CDR1 and CDR2 sequences are SGHTA and FQGNSA. The CDR3 has 17 residues. The ends were cut back, 1 base at V and 0 bases at J, with 13 bases in the middle. The CDR3 spells CASSLGYSYYSNQPQHF. The DNA of the CDR3 is TGTGCCAGCAGCTTAGGGTACAGCTATTATAGCAATCAGCCCCAGCATTTT.

This clone was detected only once. The chain recombines TRBV28 with TRBJ1-6, with 11 positions matching TRBD1. V gave up 6 bases and J gave up 10 bases; unmatched junction bases: 5. Looked up from germline, CDR1 is MDHEN and CDR2 is SYDVKM. The CDR3 loop spans 14 amino acids. The chain's CDR3 is CASSTGTGGSPLHF. The CDR3 region has the DNA TGTGCCAGCAGCACCGGGACAGGGGGATCACCCCTCCACTTT.

The V call is TRBV7-2, the J call TRBJ1-2; TRBD1 aligns across 7 bases. This CDR3 contains 16 residues. After removal of 2 bases from V and 4 bases from J, the junction contained 10 bases not matched to a gene. CDR1 and CDR2 from the germline V gene are SGHTA and FQGNSA. The CDR3 nucleotides are TGTGCCAGCAGCTTAACTTCGGGACAGAACATCTATGGCTACACCTTC. Protein: CASSLTSGQNIYGYTF.

The chain uses TRBV13 and TRBJ2-2; a weak D match, TRBD1 (6 bases). Germline CDR1 PRHDT, CDR2 FYEKMQ (reference sequence). The germline V and J ends were trimmed by 5 bases and 0 bases, with 7 bases remaining between them. This CDR3 contains 14 residues. CDR3 amino acids: CASSRTANTGELFF. For the CDR3, the DNA is TGTGCCAGCAGCCGGACAGCGAACACCGGGGAGCTGTTTTTT.

This clone has only a few counts. The V gene is TRBV30, the J gene TRBJ1-1; no firm D call. The V end was cut by 1 base, the J end by 6 bases, with 9 bases between. There are 12 residues in the CDR3. Germline-derived CDR1 and CDR2 are GTSNPN and SVGIG (reference sequence). CDR3 nucleotides: TGTGCCTGGAGTGGAGGTTTCGCTGAAGCTTTCTTT. This encodes CAWSGGFAEAFF.

The chain combines TRBV5-6 with TRBJ2-1; TRBD1 aligns across 7 bases. Unmatched junction bases numbered 5, after V lost 4 bases and J lost 7 bases. Germline V CDR1 and CDR2: SGHDT, YYEEEE. The CDR3 loop spans 13 amino acids. The CDR3 sequence is CASSRDRANEQFF. CDR3 sequence (DNA): TGTGCCAGCAGCCGTGACAGGGCAAATGAGCAGTTCTTC.

The chain carries TRBV6-5 and TRBJ1-1; 7 bases agree with TRBD1. The CDR3 extends over 14 amino acids. The germline CDR1 and CDR2 sequences are MNHEY and SVGAGI. Germline trimming cut 6 bases from V and 7 bases from J; bases unmatched to any gene: 11. The CDR3 nucleotides are TGTGCCAGCAGATCACCAGGACAGGCGGGTGAAGCTTTCTTT. Protein: CASRSPGQAGEAFF.

The J gene is TRBJ2-1, the V gene TRBV18; D is unclear. V lost 3 bases and J 12 bases, leaving 12 bases between the germline ends. The germline CDR1 and CDR2 sequences are KGHSH and LQKENI. The CDR3 is 12 amino acids. The CDR3 loop is CASSPLSTTQFF. CDR3 nucleotide sequence: TGTGCCAGCTCACCCCTTTCGACGACGCAGTTCTTC. The full variable domain, completed using reference TRBV18 and TRBJ2-1, is NAGVMQNPRHLVRRRGQEARLRCSPMKGHSHVYWYRQLPEEGLKFMVYLQKENIIDESGMPKERFSAEFPKEGPSILRIQQVVRGDSAAYFCASSPLSTTQFFGPGTRLTVL.

The gene calls are TRBV7-2 and TRBJ1-1, with no clear D. Germline V gene data show CDR1 as SGHTA and CDR2 as FQGNSA. Trimming removed 1 base from V and 5 bases from J, with 11 bases in between. CDR3 size: 14 residues. The CDR3 here is CASSLGGSRTEAFF. CDR3 in DNA: TGTGCCAGCAGCTTAGGGGGTAGTCGTACTGAAGCTTTCTTT.

The chain is built from TRBV28 and TRBJ1-2, with 8 bases fitting TRBD1. Germline V gene lookup returns CDR1 MDHEN and CDR2 SYDVKM. Germline trimming cut 7 bases from V and 5 bases from J; bases unmatched to any gene: 12. The CDR3 is made up of 15 amino acids. In DNA, the CDR3 is TGTGCCAGCATCTCTGAGGTTCAGGGGGCTTATGGCTACACCTTC. This encodes CASISEVQGAYGYTF.